This TCR beta chain comes out of a study of blood T cell repertoires in COVID-19. Libraries were prepared by immunoSEQ multiplex PCR; TCRdb keeps only in-frame clonotypes and omits some of them. The data show hundreds of thousands of clones, around 87% seen once. Seattle participants joined during active infection and were tracked over time. V shed 4 bases and J shed 8 bases, with 13 bases lying between them. CDR1 and CDR2 (germline): SGHTS, YDEGEE. This CDR3 has 14 amino acids. Many counts were recorded for this clone. This TCR was recovered from a woman between 50 and 59 years old with COVID-19, enrolled during active disease. The sample consisted of peripheral blood. This chain joins TRBV5-8 and TRBJ2-6, with D possibly TRBD1 on 6 matching bases. CDR3 bases: TGTGCCAGCAGCCGTAGGGGGAAAACCAACGTCCTGACTTTC. This codes for CASSRRGKTNVLTF.